Shown below are 13 T cell receptor beta chains from a single sample sequenced in a study of T cell responses to AZD1222 COVID-19 vaccine (dated by TCRdb to about 2021). What the time point label conveys for this sample: about 28 days (+/-7) after the second vaccine dose. The sample's treatment or condition label, decoded: meningococcal conjugate vaccine given as trial control. Libraries were prepared through the immunoSEQ multiplex PCR assay. TCRdb mirrors the immuneACCESS table, restricted to in-frame sequences. Some clones are absent from its copies; in checked studies, under half trace to an unresolved V gene, and the reason for the others is unknown. This sample lists around 140,000 clones; about 82% were detected once. The ten largest account for 6.5% to 8.5% of the sample. Here the sequenced sample was peripheral blood, taken 28 days after the second dose of the MenACWY control vaccine. The source is an adult who received the MenACWY meningococcal vaccine as a control.

This rearrangement joins TRBV5-4 to TRBJ1-2; D might be TRBD1 (6 bases). CDR1 and CDR2 (germline): SGHNT, YYREEE (reference sequence). Between the trimmed V and J ends, which lost 0 bases and 8 bases, there was a span of 11 bases. There are 13 residues in the CDR3. The CDR3 reads CASSLETGLGYTF. CDR3 coding DNA: TGTGCCAGCAGCTTGGAGACAGGCTTGGGCTACACCTTC.

J is TRBJ2-6 and V is TRBV2; weak D call: TRBD1 (6 bases). The V end was cut by 8 bases, the J end by 0 bases, with 14 bases between. CDR3 length equals 16 residues. Germline CDR1 is SNHLY and CDR2 is FYNNEI. CDR3 sequence reads: CASRTVESSGANVLTF. The CDR3 region has the DNA TGTGCCAGCCGGACAGTGGAGAGCTCTGGGGCCAACGTCCTGACTTTC.

V is TRBV6-1 and J is TRBJ2-7; D is unclear. Trimming took 0 bases from V and 3 from J, leaving 12 bases between them. Germline V CDR1 and CDR2: MNHNS, SASEGT. This CDR3 comprises 15 residues. CDR3 nucleotides: TGTGCCAGCAGTGAAGCGCCGGGCAGACTCTACGAGCAGTACTTC. This codes for CASSEAPGRLYEQYF.

This chain joins TRBV2 and TRBJ1-2; D remains ambiguous. Germline loops: CDR1 SNHLY, CDR2 FYNNEI. The length of the CDR3 is 13 residues. Trimming stripped 3 bases from V and 3 bases from J, with 8 bases between. The CDR3 loop is CASSDTADYGYTF. The CDR3, as DNA: TGTGCCAGCAGTGATACTGCAGACTATGGCTACACCTTC.

The gene calls are TRBV11-2 and TRBJ2-3; 11 bases line up with TRBD2. The CDR3 extends over 18 amino acids. The V gene end was trimmed by 4 bases and the J gene end by 0 bases; junction bases not matched to a gene: 9. CDR1 and CDR2 (germline): SGHAT, FQNNGV. The CDR3 DNA reads as TGTGCCAGCAGCTACACTAGCGGGAGAGATACTAGCACAGATACGCAGTATTTT. Its protein is CASSYTSGRDTSTDTQYF.

This chain connects TRBV4-1 to TRBJ2-1; 9 positions match TRBD1. V was clipped by 3 bases and J by 9 bases; unmatched bases: 9. From germline, CDR1 is MGHRA and CDR2 YSYEKL. CDR3 length: 15 amino acids. The CDR3 region has the DNA TGCGCCAGCAGCCATCCGGGACAGGGAACCAGTGAGCAGTTCTTC. Residues: CASSHPGQGTSEQFF.

The chain combines TRBV3-1 (or the pseudogene TRBV3-2) with TRBJ1-4; D not certain. Germline lookup yields CDR1 LGHDT and CDR2 YNNKEL (reference sequence). Trimming pared 0 bases from V and 13 bases from J, leaving 9 bases between. CDR3 length: 12 residues. For the CDR3, the DNA is TGTGCCAGCAGCCAAGACTCGATAAGACTGTTTTTT. Translation: CASSQDSIRLFF.

The chain uses TRBV5-6 and TRBJ1-5, with 9 bases aligning to TRBD1. The CDR3 length is 15 residues. The ends lost 4 bases at V and 6 bases at J; junction bases unmatched: 8. CDR1 is SGHDT, CDR2 YYEEEE, per germline. In DNA form, the CDR3 reads TGTGCCAGCAGCATTCAGACAGGGGGAGTTCAGCCCCAGCATTTT. Translating gives CASSIQTGGVQPQHF. Using reference TRBV5-6 and TRBJ1-5 for the parts outside the CDR3, the full variable domain is DAGVTQSPTHLIKTRGQQVTLRCSPKSGHDTVSWYQQALGQGPQFIFQYYEEEERQRGNFPDRFSGHQFPNYSSELNVNALLLGDSALYLCASSIQTGGVQPQHFGDGTRLSIL.

The chain couples TRBV2 to TRBJ2-5, with D unresolved. Trimming removed 3 bases at V and 4 bases at J, with 12 bases between. This CDR3 contains 14 residues. The V gene's germline CDR1 is SNHLY and CDR2 FYNNEI. The CDR3 here is CASSDLGKGETQYF. CDR3 coding DNA: TGTGCCAGCAGTGATTTAGGGAAAGGAGAGACCCAGTACTTC.

The V call is TRBV24-1, the J call TRBJ1-5; D may be TRBD1 (5 bases). Between the trimmed V and J ends, which lost 6 bases and 6 bases, there was a span of 14 bases. The CDR3 extends over 14 amino acids. Germline CDR1 is KGHDR and CDR2 is SFDVKD. The CDR3 DNA reads as TGTGCCACCAGTACACCCCAGGGTTCTCAGCCCCAGCATTTT. It yields the protein CATSTPQGSQPQHF.

DNA for the CDR3: TGTGCCAGCCGGGTTTGGGGCCAAAGTGAAAAACTGTTTTTT. It codes for CASRVWGQSEKLFF. The chain employs TRBV5-8 and TRBJ1-4; a possible D gene is TRBD1 (5 bases). V was trimmed by 7 bases and J by 7 bases, leaving 17 bases between them. CDR1 is SGHTS and CDR2 is YDEGEE in the germline V gene. This CDR3 is built from 14 residues. Drawing the rest from reference TRBV5-8 and TRBJ1-4, the complete variable domain is EAGVTQSPTHLIKTRGQQATLRCSPISGHTSVYWYQQALGLGLQFLLWYDEGEERNRGNFPPRFSGRQFPNYSSELNVNALELEDSALYLCASRVWGQSEKLFFGSGTQLSVL.

A few counts support this clone. The chain is built from TRBV10-3 and TRBJ1-1; the match to TRBD1 covers 8 bases. Germline trimming cut 4 bases from V and 0 bases from J; bases unmatched to any gene: 25. This CDR3 spans 22 amino acids. CDR1 is ENHRY and CDR2 is SYGVKD in the germline V gene. The CDR3 loop reads CAISAPSGTGGRAVAMNTEAFF. The DNA for the CDR3 is TGTGCCATCAGTGCCCCGTCTGGGACAGGTGGGCGGGCGGTGGCAATGAACACTGAAGCTTTCTTT.

This clone has only a few counts. One end of the junction does not line up with germline, which may come from a read error. The chain recombines TRBV5-1 with TRBJ2-1, with unresolved D. Per germline, CDR1 SGHRS and CDR2 YFSETQ. CDR3 length: 11 residues. CDR3 nucleotide sequence: TGCGCCAGCAGGTTGGGGAATGAGCAGTTCTTC. Translated: CASRLGNEQFF.